This TCR beta chain was retrieved from a study of human T cells and chemical hapten exposure. Across the study: Mainly, slight library volume differences in the pool made TCR yields vary.

Total RNA was isolated from whole blood that had not been fractionated. This clonotype has at least ten counts. CDR1 and CDR2 (germline): LGHNA, YNFKEQ. The V and J ends lost 3 bases and 0 bases, in that order; junction bases with no gene match: 10. The CDR3 spans 18 residues. The study's library attached unique molecular identifiers to single cDNA molecules. Authors' data handling: The median was around 91,000 TCRs per sample, ranging 23,224 to 690,600. TCRdb reanalysed the 5' RACE reads using MiXCR and keeps one entry per CDR3 protein. TCRdb assigned the V and J calls; the authors' analysis was not used. The sample yields 130,000 or so distinct CDR3 sequences, about 4% seen once.

The receptor was isolated from a female donor in good health. The chain combines TRBV4-2 with TRBJ2-3; TRBD1 aligns across 9 bases. The CDR3 loop is CASSQDKPTGGSTDTQYF. The CDR3 region has the DNA TGTGCCAGCAGCCAGGACAAACCGACAGGGGGTAGCACAGATACGCAGTATTTT.